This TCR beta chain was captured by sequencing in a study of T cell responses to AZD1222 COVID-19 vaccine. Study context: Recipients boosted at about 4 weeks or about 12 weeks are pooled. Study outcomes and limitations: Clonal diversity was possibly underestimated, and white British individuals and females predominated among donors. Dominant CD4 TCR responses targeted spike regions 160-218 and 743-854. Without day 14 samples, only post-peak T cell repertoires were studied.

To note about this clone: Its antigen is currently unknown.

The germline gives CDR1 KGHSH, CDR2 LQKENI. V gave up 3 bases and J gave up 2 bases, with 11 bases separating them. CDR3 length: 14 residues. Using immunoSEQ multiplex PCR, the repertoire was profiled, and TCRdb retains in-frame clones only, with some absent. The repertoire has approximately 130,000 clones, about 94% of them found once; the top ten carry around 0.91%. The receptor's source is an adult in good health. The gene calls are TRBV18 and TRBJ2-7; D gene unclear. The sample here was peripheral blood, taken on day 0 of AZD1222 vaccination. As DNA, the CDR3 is TGTGCCAGCTCACCGGCTCAGACCACCTACGAGCAGTACTTC. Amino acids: CASSPAQTTYEQYF.